Sequencing of this TCR beta chain was carried out in a study of shared clonotypes between healthy human individuals. Terminally differentiated effector memory CD45RA+ cells were left out of the naive CD8 fraction, which was CD45RO-negative and positively selected for CCR7. Using roughly 180 ng DNA, tens of thousands of T cell genomes, the sorted-subset replicate PCRs were run. Clones were read by immunoSEQ multiplex PCR, and TCRdb kept only the in-frame ones, dropping some. The sample contains millions of clones, 93% of which appear only once. The CDR3 sequence is 15 residues long. V was trimmed by 0 bases and J by 1 base, leaving 10 bases between them. Germline lookup yields CDR1 SGDLS and CDR2 YYNGEE.

This receptor was obtained from a man between 18 and 29 years old in good health. Some clones in this sample may be carry-over from other donors' samples. This chain joins TRBV9 and TRBJ1-1; TRBD1 might be the D (5 bases). Sequenced: naive CD8+ T cells from PBMCs. DNA of the CDR3: TGTGCCAGCAGCGTAGGTCGGGACGGGAACACTGAAGCTTTCTTT. Amino acids: CASSVGRDGNTEAFF.